Listed below are T cell receptor beta chains from one sample, sequenced in a study of blood T cell repertoires in COVID-19. This table comes from immunoSEQ multiplex PCR, and its TCRdb copy is limited to in-frame clones, with some not included. There are 140,000 or so clones in the sample; around four fifths occur only once, and approximately 5% lies in the top ten. Sequenced input: peripheral blood. The receptors originated from a human donor in a cohort sampled during active COVID-19. CDR3s leave out the opening cysteine and the closing phenylalanine or tryptophan.

>TRBV5-5|TRBJ2-3
ASSLDRDTQY
>TRBV29-1|TRBJ1-2
SVVSGQGEGYT
>TRBV5-4|TRBJ1-3
ASSLGGSYSGNTIY
>TRBV5-8|TRBJ2-6
ASSSETGAGGANVLT
>TRBV19|TRBJ1-5
ASSVDTTYSNQPQH
>TRBV28|TRBJ1-4
ASTTHRGLGEKLF
>TRBV10-2|TRBJ2-3
ASRGGRGLSDTQY
>TRBV2|TRBJ2-7
ASSEAETGVYEQY
>TRBV27|TRBJ2-5
ASSRTGAQETQY
>TRBV2|TRBJ1-1
AGGQMNTEAF
>TRBV2|TRBJ1-1
ASRLGARGTEAF
>TRBV30|TRBJ1-5
AYRLRQGLLGFNQPQH
>TRBV6-5|TRBJ1-5
ASSMDRGNQPQH
>TRBV5-5|TRBJ1-1
ASTTSGGTPWNTEAF
>TRBV24-1|TRBJ2-7
ATSDGGSGTYEQY
>TRBV19|TRBJ2-1
ATRLAGSYNEQF
>TRBV6-1|TRBJ1-5
ASSVSLTGSGNQPQH
>TRBV28|TRBJ2-3
ASSLSDRGSGVSTDTQY
>TRBV19|TRBJ2-2
ASSIQGGSGELF
>TRBV28|TRBJ1-4
ASSLGRATNEKLF
>TRBV5-1|TRBJ1-2
ASSPTGEAGYT
>TRBV5-8|TRBJ2-1
ASSLDRGNSYNEQF
>TRBV19|TRBJ1-4
ASSMRRNNEKLF
>TRBV28|TRBJ1-2
ASSSRQGAGYT
>TRBV7-2|TRBJ2-5
ASSPMTGVQETQY
>TRBV2|TRBJ2-7
ASSPGQGKYEQY